Reported below is one TCR beta chain. The sample belongs to a study of T cell responses to AZD1222 COVID-19 vaccine. Here immunoSEQ multiplex PCR was the method, and the copy in TCRdb shows in-frame clones only, minus some. The table includes some 120,000 clones, roughly nine tenths detected once. This CDR3 has 14 amino acids. V was shortened by 3 bases and J by 2 bases, with 10 bases between the two germline ends. CDR1 and CDR2 from the germline V gene are SNHLY and FYNNEI. V gene TRBV2 combines with J gene TRBJ1-2; maybe TRBD1 (5 bases). The material was peripheral blood, obtained on day 0 of AZD1222 vaccination. The TCR comes from an adult in good health. The CDR3 here is CASSDARVNYGYTF. As DNA, the CDR3 is TGTGCCAGCAGTGACGCCAGGGTGAACTATGGCTACACCTTC.